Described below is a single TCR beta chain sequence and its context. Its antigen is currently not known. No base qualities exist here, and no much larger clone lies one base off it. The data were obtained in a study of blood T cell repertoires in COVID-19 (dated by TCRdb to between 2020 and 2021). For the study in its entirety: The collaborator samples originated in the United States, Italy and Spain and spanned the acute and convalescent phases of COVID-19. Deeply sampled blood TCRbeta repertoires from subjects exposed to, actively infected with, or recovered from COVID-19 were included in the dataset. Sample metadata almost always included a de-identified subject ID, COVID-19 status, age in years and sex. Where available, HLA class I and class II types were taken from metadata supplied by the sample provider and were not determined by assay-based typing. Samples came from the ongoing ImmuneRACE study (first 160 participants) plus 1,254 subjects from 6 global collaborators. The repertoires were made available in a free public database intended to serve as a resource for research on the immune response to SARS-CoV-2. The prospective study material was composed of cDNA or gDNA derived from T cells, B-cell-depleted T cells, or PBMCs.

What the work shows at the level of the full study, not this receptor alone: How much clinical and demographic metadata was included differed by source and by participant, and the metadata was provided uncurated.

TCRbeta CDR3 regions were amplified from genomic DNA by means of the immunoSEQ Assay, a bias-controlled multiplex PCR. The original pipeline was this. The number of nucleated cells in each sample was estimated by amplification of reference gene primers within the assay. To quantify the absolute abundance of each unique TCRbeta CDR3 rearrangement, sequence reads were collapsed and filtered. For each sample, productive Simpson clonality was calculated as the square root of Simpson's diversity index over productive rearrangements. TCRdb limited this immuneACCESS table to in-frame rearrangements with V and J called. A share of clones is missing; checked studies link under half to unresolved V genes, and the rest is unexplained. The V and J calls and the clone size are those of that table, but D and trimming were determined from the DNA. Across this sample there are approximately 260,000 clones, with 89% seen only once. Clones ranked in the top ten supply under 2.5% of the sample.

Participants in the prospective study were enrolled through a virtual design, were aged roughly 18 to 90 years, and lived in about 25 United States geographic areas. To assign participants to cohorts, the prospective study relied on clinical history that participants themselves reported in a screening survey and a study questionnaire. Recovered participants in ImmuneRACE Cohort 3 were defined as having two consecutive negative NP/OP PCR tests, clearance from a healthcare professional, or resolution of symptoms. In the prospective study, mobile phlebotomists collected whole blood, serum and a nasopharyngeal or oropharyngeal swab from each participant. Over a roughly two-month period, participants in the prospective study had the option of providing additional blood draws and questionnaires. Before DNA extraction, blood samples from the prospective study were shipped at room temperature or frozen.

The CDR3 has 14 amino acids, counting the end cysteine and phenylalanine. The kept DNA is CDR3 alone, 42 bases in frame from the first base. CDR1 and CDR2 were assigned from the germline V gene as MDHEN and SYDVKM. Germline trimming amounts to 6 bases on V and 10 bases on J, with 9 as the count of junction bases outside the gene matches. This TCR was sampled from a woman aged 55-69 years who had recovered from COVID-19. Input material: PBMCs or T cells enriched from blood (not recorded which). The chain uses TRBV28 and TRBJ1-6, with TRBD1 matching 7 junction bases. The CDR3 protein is CASSPRGLVSPLHF. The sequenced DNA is TGTGCCAGCAGCCCGAGGGGGCTAGTCTCACCCCTCCACTTT.